The 18 T cell receptor beta chains in this list originate from one sample, sequenced in a study of blood T cells in healthy people across ages. PCR was performed a second time for 7 to 11 cycles using a sample-barcoded 5' primer and a J-beta primer mix. One entry per CDR3 protein, called by TCRdb with MiXCR from the 5' RACE reads. The sample shows roughly 2 million distinct CDR3 sequences, around 50% of them seen only once. Source material: blood. All receptors come from a woman aged 40 to 55 in good health.

The chain uses TRBV20-1 and TRBJ1-2; 12 nucleotides align to TRBD1. The CDR3 is 14 amino acids. Trimming took 1 base from V and 8 from J; bases not matched to a gene: 5. Germline lookup yields CDR1 DFQATT and CDR2 SNEGSKA (reference sequence). CDR3 nucleotides: TGCAGTGCTAGAGGGGACAGGGGGCAGTACGGCTACACCTTC. This gives the protein CSARGDRGQYGYTF.

The J gene is TRBJ2-5, the V gene TRBV14; D is ambiguous. The CDR3 spans 16 residues. V shed 0 bases and J shed 5 bases, with 16 bases lying between them. The germline gives CDR1 SGHDN, CDR2 FVKESK. The CDR3 DNA follows: TGTGCCAGCAGCCAAGATACCCCTACTTACATGGAGACCCAGTACTTC. Translation gives CASSQDTPTYMETQYF.

The V gene is TRBV7-2, the J gene TRBJ2-1; no reliable D call. The CDR3 runs to 14 residues. Germline CDR1 and CDR2: SGHTA and FQGNSA. Trimming removed 2 bases at V and 2 bases at J, with 7 bases between. The CDR3 nucleotides read TGTGCCAGCAGCTTACGTGCAGCCTACAATGAGCAGTTCTTC. Protein sequence: CASSLRAAYNEQFF.

This chain joins TRBV5-1 and TRBJ1-4; 7 nucleotides match TRBD1. The CDR3 is made up of 13 amino acids. J lost 11 bases, V lost 4 bases, and 8 bases had no gene match. Per the germline V gene, CDR1 is SGHRS and CDR2 is YFSETQ. This CDR3 is CASSARQGAKLFF. CDR3 DNA sequence: TGCGCCAGCAGCGCCCGACAGGGTGCGAAACTGTTTTTT.

This clonotype was detected only a few times. V gene TRBV6-1 combines with J gene TRBJ2-5; weak D call: TRBD1 (7 bases). This CDR3 comprises 15 residues. Germline V gene lookup returns CDR1 MNHNS and CDR2 SASEGT. V gave up 5 bases and J gave up 0 bases, with 13 bases separating them. The CDR3 loop reads CASSTSRGDQETQYF. The CDR3 DNA follows: TGTGCCAGCAGTACCTCCAGGGGGGACCAAGAGACCCAGTACTTC.

J is TRBJ1-2 and V is TRBV6-1; perhaps TRBD1 as D (5 bases). V gave up 2 bases and J gave up 0 bases, with 10 bases separating them. The CDR3 spans 15 residues. CDR1 is MNHNS, CDR2 SASEGT, per germline. CDR3 DNA sequence: TGTGCCAGCAGTGAATATCCAGGGACTAACTATGGCTACACCTTC. It encodes CASSEYPGTNYGYTF.

This chain links TRBV18 with TRBJ1-2; D ambiguous. The CDR3 extends over 15 amino acids. Per germline, CDR1 KGHSH and CDR2 LQKENI. V lost 3 bases to trimming and J lost 5 bases, with 16 bases between them. CDR3: CASSPEQNLGYGYTF. The DNA for the CDR3 is TGTGCCAGCTCACCTGAACAAAATTTAGGGTATGGCTACACCTTC. The variable domain in full, completed from reference TRBV18 and TRBJ1-2, reads NAGVMQNPRHLVRRRGQEARLRCSPMKGHSHVYWYRQLPEEGLKFMVYLQKENIIDESGMPKERFSAEFPKEGPSILRIQQVVRGDSAAYFCASSPEQNLGYGYTFGSGTRLTVV.

V and J are TRBV7-6 and TRBJ2-3; the D gene is possibly TRBD1 (5 bases). Trimming took 5 bases from V and 0 from J, leaving 12 bases between them. Germline lookup yields CDR1 SGHVS and CDR2 FNYEAQ. The CDR3 sequence is 15 residues long. The CDR3 loop reads CASSPPTESTDTQYF. CDR3 in DNA: TGTGCCAGCAGCCCCCCGACAGAAAGCACAGATACGCAGTATTTT.

This clonotype has only a few counts. The V gene is TRBV27, the J gene TRBJ1-5, with D perhaps matching TRBD1 (5 bases). Germline CDR1 is MNHEY and CDR2 is SMNVEV (reference sequence). Trimming cost V 6 bases and J 4 bases, with 16 bases left between them. This CDR3 has 15 amino acids. The CDR3 sequence is CASRKDRSGNQPQHF. The CDR3 DNA follows: TGTGCCAGCAGAAAAGACAGATCGGGTAATCAGCCCCAGCATTTT.

This clonotype came up a few times. This sequence joins TRBV4-2 and TRBJ2-3; no clear D gene. The CDR3 covers 15 residues. Germline CDR1 and CDR2: LGHNA and YNFKEQ. Deletions cut 1 base from V and 0 bases from J, with 8 bases between. The CDR3 loop reads CASSQAHTSTDTQYF. The CDR3 coding sequence is TGTGCCAGCAGCCAAGCTCACACTAGCACAGATACGCAGTATTTT.

V gene TRBV15 combines with J gene TRBJ2-4; 7 positions match TRBD1. The CDR3 runs to 12 residues. Trimming cost V 3 bases and J 13 bases; bases outside gene matches: 6. Germline CDR1 is LNHNV and CDR2 is YYDKDF (reference sequence). The CDR3 bases are TGTGCCACCAGCAGGGAAGGGGGCTCACAGTACTTC. Its protein product is CATSREGGSQYF. The full variable domain, completed using reference TRBV15 and TRBJ2-4, is DAMVIQNPRYQVTQFGKPVTLSCSQTLNHNVMYWYQQKSSQAPKLLFHYYDKDFNNEADTPDNFQSRRPNTSFCFLDIRSPGLGDTAMYLCATSREGGSQYFGAGTRLSVL.

The V call is TRBV6-2 or TRBV6-3, the J call TRBJ2-5; the match to TRBD2 covers 8 bases. The V gene's germline CDR1 is MNHEY and CDR2 SVGEGT. The ends lost 2 bases at V and 7 bases at J; junction bases unmatched: 15. The CDR3 contains 17 residues. Here the CDR3 reads CASSYGPLDRSGGTQYF. The DNA for the CDR3 is TGTGCCAGCAGTTACGGACCGCTCGACAGGAGCGGGGGGACCCAGTACTTC.

The chain couples TRBV20-1 to TRBJ2-5, with 9 bases matching TRBD2. The better agreement between TRBJ2-1 and the DNA end casts doubt on the J call. CDR3 length: 16 residues. CDR1 and CDR2 (germline): DFQATT, SNEGSKA (reference sequence). The CDR3 DNA sequence: TGCAGTGCTAGAGGCCTGGCTAGCGGGGCTCAAGAGACCCAGTTCTTC. Protein product: CSARGLASGAQETQFF.

The chain has TRBV7-2 and TRBJ2-5; TRBD2 aligns across 7 bases. Trimming at V came to 5 bases and at J to 3 bases, leaving 12 bases not matched to a gene. The CDR3 runs 16 residues. The germline V gene encodes CDR1 SGHTA and CDR2 FQGNSA. The CDR3 sequence: CASSLNPAGVKETQYF. CDR3 nucleotides: TGTGCCAGCAGCCTTAACCCGGCGGGGGTTAAAGAGACCCAGTACTTC.

J is TRBJ2-5 and V is TRBV19, with D possibly matching TRBD1 (6 bases). The germline V and J ends were trimmed by 3 bases and 6 bases, with 14 bases remaining between them. Per the germline V gene, CDR1 is LNHDA and CDR2 is SQIVND (reference sequence). This CDR3 is built from 14 residues. The CDR3 region is CASSIPGTRQTQYF. The CDR3 nucleotides are TGTGCCAGTAGTATCCCCGGGACACGGCAGACCCAGTACTTC.

The table lists this clonotype with a few counts. The rearrangement uses TRBV29-1 and TRBJ2-3, with D maybe TRBD2 (6 bases). The CDR3 runs 13 residues. Germline V gives CDR1 SQVTM, CDR2 ANQGSEA. V shed 6 bases and J shed 1 base, with 11 bases lying between them. CDR3 bases: TGCAGCGTGTGGAGGGGCGGCACAGATACGCAGTATTTT. This encodes CSVWRGGTDTQYF.

The CDR3: CASSKRASTDTQYF. CDR3 DNA sequence: TGTGCCAGCAGCAAACGGGCGAGCACAGATACGCAGTATTTT. The gene calls are TRBV7-2 and TRBJ2-3, with D uncertain. With 5 bases removed from V and 0 bases from J, the gap between germline ends came to 9 bases. Per germline, CDR1 SGHTA and CDR2 FQGNSA. The CDR3 loop spans 14 amino acids.

The chain employs TRBV24-1 and TRBJ2-3, with D possibly being TRBD1 (5 bases). Per germline, CDR1 KGHDR and CDR2 SFDVKD. The CDR3 spans 14 residues. V lost 7 bases, J lost 2 bases, and 12 bases lay in between. This CDR3 is CATRSADITDTQYF. CDR3 coding DNA: TGTGCCACCAGGTCCGCGGACATCACAGATACGCAGTATTTT.